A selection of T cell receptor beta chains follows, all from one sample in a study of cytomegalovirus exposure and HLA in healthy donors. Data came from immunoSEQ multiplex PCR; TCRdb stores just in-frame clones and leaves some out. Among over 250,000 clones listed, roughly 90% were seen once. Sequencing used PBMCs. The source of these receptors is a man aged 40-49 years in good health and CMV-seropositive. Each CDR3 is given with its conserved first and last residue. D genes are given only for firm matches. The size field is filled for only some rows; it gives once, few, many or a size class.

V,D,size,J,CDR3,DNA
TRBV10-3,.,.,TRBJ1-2,CAISGTANYGYTF,TGTGCCATCAGTGGGACAGCTAACTATGGCTACACCTTC
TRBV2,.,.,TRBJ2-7,CASRGAGLYEQYF,TGTGCCAGCAGGGGGGCAGGCCTCTACGAGCAGTACTTC
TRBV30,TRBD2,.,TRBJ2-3,CAWSIAGGPIDTQYF,TGTGCCTGGAGCATAGCGGGAGGGCCGATAGATACGCAGTATTTT
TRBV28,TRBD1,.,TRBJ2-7,CASSKGGTGVYEQYF,TGTGCCAGCAGTAAGGGCGGGACAGGGGTCTACGAGCAGTACTTC
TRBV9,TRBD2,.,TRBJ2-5,CASSVSSGRAGPQYF,TGTGCCAGCAGCGTAAGTAGCGGGAGGGCCGGTCCCCAGTACTTC
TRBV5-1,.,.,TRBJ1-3,CASSQQSSGNTIYF,TGCGCCAGCAGCCAACAGAGCTCTGGAAACACCATATATTTT
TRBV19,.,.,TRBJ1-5,CASGGGGNQPQHF,TGTGCCAGCGGGGGAGGGGGCAATCAGCCCCAGCATTTT
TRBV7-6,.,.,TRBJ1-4,CASSFRPRGNEKLFF,TGTGCCAGCAGCTTTCGCCCCAGGGGTAATGAAAAACTGTTTTTT
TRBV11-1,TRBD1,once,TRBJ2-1,CASSLFRDSNEQLF,TGTGCCAGCAGCTTATTCCGGGACAGCAATGAGCAGCTCTTC
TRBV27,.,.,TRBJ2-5,CASRSETEETQYF,TGTGCCAGCAGGTCGGAGACAGAAGAGACCCAGTACTTC
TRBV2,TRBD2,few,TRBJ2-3,CASSERGTSGDTQYF,TGTGCCAGCAGTGAACGGGGGACTAGCGGAGATACGCAGTATTTT
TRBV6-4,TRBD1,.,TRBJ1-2,CASSDYAGQGRGYTF,TGTGCCAGCAGTGACTATGCGGGACAGGGTCGGGGCTACACCTTC
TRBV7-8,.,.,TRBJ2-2,CASRASSGELFF,TGTGCCAGCAGGGCTAGCTCCGGGGAGCTGTTTTTT
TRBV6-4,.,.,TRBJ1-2,CASSAGGLGGYTF,TGTGCCAGCAGTGCGGGAGGTCTCGGTGGCTACACCTTC
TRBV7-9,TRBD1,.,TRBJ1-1,CASSTWDRATEAFF,TGTGCCAGCAGCACCTGGGACAGGGCCACTGAAGCTTTCTTT
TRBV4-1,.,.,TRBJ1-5,CASSQRGGYSNQPQHF,TGCGCCAGCAGCCAAAGGGGAGGGTATAGCAATCAGCCCCAGCATTTT
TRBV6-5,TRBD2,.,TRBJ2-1,CASSTPGLALNEQFF,TGTGCCAGCAGTACGCCGGGACTAGCGCTTAATGAGCAGTTCTTC
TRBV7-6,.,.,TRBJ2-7,CASSLGEGAYEQYF,TGTGCCAGCAGCTTAGGGGAAGGGGCCTACGAGCAGTACTTC
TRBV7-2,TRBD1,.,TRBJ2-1,CASSLETGVGNEQFF,TGTGCCAGCAGCTTGGAGACAGGGGTAGGCAATGAGCAGTTCTTC
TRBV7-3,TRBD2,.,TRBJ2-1,CASSLRLAGGQGEQFF,TGTGCCAGCAGCTTAAGACTAGCGGGAGGGCAGGGTGAGCAGTTCTTC
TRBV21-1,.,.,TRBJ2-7,CASSKPGLAGGRAYEQYF,TGTGCCAGCAGCAAACCAGGACTAGCGGGAGGGAGGGCCTACGAGCAGTACTTC
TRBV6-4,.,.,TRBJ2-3,CASSALPGRATDTQYF,TGTGCCAGCAGTGCCCTTCCCGGGAGAGCCACAGATACGCAGTATTTT
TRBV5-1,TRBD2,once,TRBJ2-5,CASSLARSGRFIETQYF,TGCGCCAGCAGCTTGGCGCGTAGCGGGAGGTTTATAGAGACCCAGTACTTC
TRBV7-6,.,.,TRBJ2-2,CASSPSALAAGELFF,TGTGCCAGCAGCCCGAGCGCCCTAGCTGCCGGGGAGCTGTTTTTT
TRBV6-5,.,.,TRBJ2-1,CASSLPGGEQFF,TGTGCCAGCAGTTTACCCGGCGGTGAGCAGTTCTTC
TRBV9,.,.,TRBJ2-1,CASSVGAAVGNEQFF,TGTGCCAGCAGCGTCGGAGCGGCGGTCGGGAATGAGCAGTTCTTC
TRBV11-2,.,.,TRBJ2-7,CASSTGTGEYF,TGTGCCAGCAGCACCGGGACGGGGGAGTACTTC
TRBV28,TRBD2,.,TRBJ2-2,CAGSEAGGTGELFF,TGTGCCGGAAGCGAGGCGGGAGGCACCGGGGAGCTGTTTTTT
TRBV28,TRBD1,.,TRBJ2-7,CASSSGQAISYEQYF,TGTGCCAGCAGTTCGGGACAGGCTATCTCCTACGAGCAGTACTTC
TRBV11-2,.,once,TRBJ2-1,CASSLSGGAEQFF,TGTGCCAGCAGCTTATCGGGGGGCGCGGAGCAGTTCTTC
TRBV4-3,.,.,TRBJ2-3,CASSQEGGEEYTDTQYF,TGCGCCAGCAGCCAAGAAGGGGGGGAGGAATACACAGATACGCAGTATTTT
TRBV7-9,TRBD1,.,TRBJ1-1,CASSSHRGRSTEAFF,TGTGCCAGCAGCTCTCACAGGGGGCGAAGCACTGAAGCTTTCTTT
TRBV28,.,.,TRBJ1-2,CASSFWGVDGYTF,TGTGCCAGCAGTTTTTGGGGGGTAGACGGCTACACCTTC
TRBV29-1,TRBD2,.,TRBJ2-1,CSVVAGVHNEQFF,TGCAGCGTGGTAGCGGGAGTTCACAATGAGCAGTTCTTC
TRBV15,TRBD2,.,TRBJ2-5,CATSSGTSGRVETQYF,TGTGCCACCAGTTCTGGGACTAGCGGGAGAGTAGAGACCCAGTACTTC
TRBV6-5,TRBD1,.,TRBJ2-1,CASTWDRGFLNEQFF,TGTGCCAGCACCTGGGACAGGGGATTCCTAAATGAGCAGTTCTTC
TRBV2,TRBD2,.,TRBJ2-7,CASSEGLAGGYEQYF,TGTGCCAGCAGTGAGGGCCTAGCGGGCGGCTACGAGCAGTACTTC
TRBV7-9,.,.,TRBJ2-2,CASSLSGGTGELFF,TGTGCCAGCAGCCTGTCAGGCGGGACCGGGGAGCTGTTTTTT
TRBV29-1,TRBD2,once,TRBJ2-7,CSVLLAGGEQYF,TGCAGCGTCCTCCTAGCGGGAGGCGAGCAGTACTTC
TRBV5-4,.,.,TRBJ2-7,CASSPSRSYEQYF,TGTGCCAGCAGCCCCTCCCGCTCCTACGAGCAGTACTTC